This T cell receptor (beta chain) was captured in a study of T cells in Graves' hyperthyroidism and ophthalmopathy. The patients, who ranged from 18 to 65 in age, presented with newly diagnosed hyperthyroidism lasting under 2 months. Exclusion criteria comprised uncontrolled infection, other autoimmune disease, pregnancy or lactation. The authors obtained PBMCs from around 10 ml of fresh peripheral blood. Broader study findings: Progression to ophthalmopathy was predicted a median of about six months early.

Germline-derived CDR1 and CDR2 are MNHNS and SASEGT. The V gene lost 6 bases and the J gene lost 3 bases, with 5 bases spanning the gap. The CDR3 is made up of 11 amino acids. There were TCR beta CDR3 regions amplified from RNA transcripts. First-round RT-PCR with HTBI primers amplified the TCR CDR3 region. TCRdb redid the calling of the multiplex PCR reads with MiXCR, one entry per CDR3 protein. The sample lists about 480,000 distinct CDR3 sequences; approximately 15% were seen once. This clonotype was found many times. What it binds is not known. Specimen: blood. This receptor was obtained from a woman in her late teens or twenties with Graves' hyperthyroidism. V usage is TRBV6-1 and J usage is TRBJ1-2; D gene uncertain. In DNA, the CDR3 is TGTGCCAGCAGCAAGGACTATGGCTACACCTTC. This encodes CASSKDYGYTF.